The clone carrying this T cell receptor beta chain has just a few counts. Its specificity is unknown. This sample is drawn from a study of beta chain features in type 1 diabetes. About the research overall: All samples together contributed around 98,000,000 sorted cells for examination.

After removal of 4 bases from V and 13 bases from J, the junction contained 15 bases not matched to a gene. Germline lookup yields CDR1 SEHNR and CDR2 FQNEAQ (reference sequence). This CDR3 spans 14 amino acids. Findings and caveats of the study: Among patients with Type 1 diabetes, TCRB CDR3s were moderately but significantly shorter in every one of the four CD4+ subsets.

Sequencing targeted expressed TCRB transcripts, as all isolated RNA had been reverse transcribed. Repertoires were generated with immunoSEQ multiplex PCR, while TCRdb's copy carries only in-frame clones and drops some. Seen here are about 700,000 clones, under 15% observed once, and the top ten hold 0.022%. This chain links TRBV7-9 with TRBJ1-2; 7 positions agree with TRBD1. Sequencing was performed on naive CD4+ T cells from blood. The receptor was isolated from a man between 18 and 35 years old with type 1 diabetes. The CDR3 DNA reads TGTGCCAGCAGCTACGTAGACAGGGAGGTCTCGTCCACCTTC. Protein sequence: CASSYVDREVSSTF.